What follows is one T cell receptor (beta chain) and its context. The source of the sample is a study of CD8 T cells in Susac syndrome. RNA was extracted with the RNeasy kit, and a quantity of roughly 0.5 to 1 ug was reverse transcribed using random hexamers. Amplification of the TCR beta CDR3 was carried out by immunoSEQ multiplex PCR, which spanned a total of 54 Vbeta and 13 Jbeta segments. TCRdb reanalysed the immunoSEQ multiplex PCR reads using MiXCR and keeps one entry per CDR3 protein. The sample records about 90,000 distinct CDR3 sequences, about 93% being singletons. High-throughput TCR beta sequencing covered peripheral CD8+ and CD4+ T cells. J gave up 7 bases and V 1 base, and 4 bases lay outside the gene matches. This CDR3 comprises 14 residues. Germline V gives CDR1 SNHLY, CDR2 FYNNEI.

This rearrangement joins TRBV2 to TRBJ2-5; TRBD1 agrees at 9 bases. The sequenced sample was CD8+ T cells from PBMCs. The source of this sequence is a human donor in good health. CDR3 nucleotide sequence: TGTGCCAGCAGTGAAGAACAGGGGGCCGCGACCCAGTACTTC. Translation: CASSEEQGAATQYF. Full variable domain (remainder filled in from reference TRBV2 and TRBJ2-5): EPEVTQTPSHQVTQMGQEVILRCVPISNHLYFYWYRQILGQKVEFLVSFYNNEISEKSEIFDDQFSVERPDGSNFTLKIRSTKLEDSAMYFCASSEEQGAATQYFGPGTRLLVL.